These T cell receptor beta chains were read from a single sample in a study of control samples from healthy donors and cancer patients. The table came from immunoSEQ multiplex PCR; TCRdb's copy has only in-frame clones and leaves some out. The sample contains roughly 150,000 clones, around nine tenths of which appear only once. Source material: blood. The receptors originated from a man aged 18 to 30 in good health. Both conserved end residues are part of each CDR3. Fields, in order: V gene, clone size, D gene, J gene, CDR3 DNA, CDR3 protein. The D gene is left open where the match is weak. Size values are once, few and many counts, or a class for expanded clones, and some rows have none.

v_call: TRBV3-1/TRBV3-2
clone_size: -
d_call: -
j_call: TRBJ2-3
cdr3_nt: TGTGCCAGCAGCCATTGGCAGAGCCCCACAGATACGCAGTATTTT
cdr3_aa: CASSHWQSPTDTQYF

v_call: TRBV27
clone_size: -
d_call: -
j_call: TRBJ1-2
cdr3_nt: TGTGCCAGCAGTCTACAGGTGGACCCTCGGGGTGGCTACACCTTC
cdr3_aa: CASSLQVDPRGGYTF

v_call: TRBV5-4
clone_size: -
d_call: TRBD2
j_call: TRBJ2-1
cdr3_nt: TGTGCCAGCAGCTTGGAAACTAGCGGCTACAATGAGCAGTTCTTC
cdr3_aa: CASSLETSGYNEQFF

v_call: TRBV12-3/TRBV12-4
clone_size: -
d_call: -
j_call: TRBJ1-1
cdr3_nt: TGTGCCAGCAGAAACCGACTCTTGTCTGAAGCTTTCTTT
cdr3_aa: CASRNRLLSEAFF

v_call: TRBV7-2
clone_size: -
d_call: -
j_call: TRBJ2-5
cdr3_nt: TGTGCCAGCAGCTTCGGCGGAGGGGCAGAGACCCAGTACTTC
cdr3_aa: CASSFGGGAETQYF

v_call: TRBV9
clone_size: -
d_call: TRBD1
j_call: TRBJ2-4
cdr3_nt: TGTGCCAGCAGCGTCCGGGACAGGGGAGCCAAAAACATTCAGTACTTC
cdr3_aa: CASSVRDRGAKNIQYF

v_call: TRBV6-6
clone_size: -
d_call: -
j_call: TRBJ1-5
cdr3_nt: TGTGCCAGCAGTTACTCGGGGAGCAATCAGCCCCAGCATTTT
cdr3_aa: CASSYSGSNQPQHF

v_call: TRBV2
clone_size: few
d_call: TRBD1
j_call: TRBJ1-6
cdr3_nt: TGTGCCACCGCGGCGACAGGGGTTTCACCCCTCCACTTT
cdr3_aa: CATAATGVSPLHF

v_call: TRBV7-3
clone_size: -
d_call: -
j_call: TRBJ2-5
cdr3_nt: TGTGCCAGCAGCTTAAGGGACCAAGAGACCCAGTACTTC
cdr3_aa: CASSLRDQETQYF

v_call: TRBV19
clone_size: -
d_call: TRBD1
j_call: TRBJ2-2
cdr3_nt: TGTGCCAGTAGGGGGACAGTTTTCACCGGGGAGCTGTTTTTT
cdr3_aa: CASRGTVFTGELFF

v_call: TRBV11-2
clone_size: few
d_call: -
j_call: TRBJ2-7
cdr3_nt: TGTGCCAGCAGCTTAGATACGGTCCGTCCCTACGAGCAGTACTTC
cdr3_aa: CASSLDTVRPYEQYF

v_call: TRBV7-9
clone_size: -
d_call: -
j_call: TRBJ2-1
cdr3_nt: TGTGCCAGCAGCCTACAGGTCCCTTCCTACAATGAGCAGTTCTTC
cdr3_aa: CASSLQVPSYNEQFF

v_call: TRBV5-6
clone_size: -
d_call: -
j_call: TRBJ2-7
cdr3_nt: TGTGCCAGCAGCGGGGGCGGGGCGGATTACGAGCAGTACTTC
cdr3_aa: CASSGGGADYEQYF

v_call: TRBV15
clone_size: -
d_call: TRBD1
j_call: TRBJ1-1
cdr3_nt: TGTGCCACCAGCAGAGGGACAGGGGGAAGGACTGAAGCTTTCTTT
cdr3_aa: CATSRGTGGRTEAFF

v_call: TRBV29-1
clone_size: -
d_call: -
j_call: TRBJ2-7
cdr3_nt: TGCAGCGTTGGCGGGGGCCCCTCCTACGAGCAGTACTTC
cdr3_aa: CSVGGGPSYEQYF

v_call: TRBV7-9
clone_size: -
d_call: -
j_call: TRBJ2-6
cdr3_nt: TGTGCCACCATTCATCCCGTTTCTGGGGCCAACGTCCTGACTTTC
cdr3_aa: CATIHPVSGANVLTF

v_call: TRBV6-2/TRBV6-3
clone_size: -
d_call: TRBD1
j_call: TRBJ1-6
cdr3_nt: TGTGCCAGCAGCGCCGACAGGGCGGGAAATTCACCCCTCCACTTT
cdr3_aa: CASSADRAGNSPLHF

v_call: TRBV15
clone_size: -
d_call: TRBD2
j_call: TRBJ2-3
cdr3_nt: TGTGCCACCAGCAGACTAGCGGGGGGGACAGATACGCAGTATTTT
cdr3_aa: CATSRLAGGTDTQYF

v_call: TRBV12-3/TRBV12-4
clone_size: -
d_call: -
j_call: TRBJ1-5
cdr3_nt: TGTGCCAGCAGCAACCCAGGGCCCCAGCATTTT
cdr3_aa: CASSNPGPQHF

v_call: TRBV25-1
clone_size: few
d_call: -
j_call: TRBJ2-7
cdr3_nt: TGTGCCAGCAGTGAACAGGGACATACCTACGAGCAGTACTTC
cdr3_aa: CASSEQGHTYEQYF

v_call: TRBV7-9
clone_size: few
d_call: TRBD2
j_call: TRBJ2-1
cdr3_nt: TGTGCCAGCAGCTTGCTCGGGAGGAGGGATGAGCAGTTCTTC
cdr3_aa: CASSLLGRRDEQFF

v_call: TRBV9
clone_size: -
d_call: -
j_call: TRBJ1-3
cdr3_nt: TGTGCCAGCAGCCCCAAACTCTCTGGAAACACCATATATTTT
cdr3_aa: CASSPKLSGNTIYF

v_call: TRBV7-2
clone_size: many
d_call: -
j_call: TRBJ1-2
cdr3_nt: TGTGCCAGCAGCTTGGACAGCTCCCCTTATGGCTACACCTTC
cdr3_aa: CASSLDSSPYGYTF

v_call: TRBV1
clone_size: once
d_call: -
j_call: TRBJ2-5
cdr3_nt: TGCACCAGCAGCCAAGAGTATCATGGGCTAGCGGGGGACCAAGAGACCCAGTACTTC
cdr3_aa: CTSSQEYHGLAGDQETQYF

v_call: TRBV27
clone_size: -
d_call: -
j_call: TRBJ2-3
cdr3_nt: TGTGCCAGTGGGGCGGGGGCAAATGCTGATACGCAGTATTTT
cdr3_aa: CASGAGANADTQYF

v_call: TRBV6-2/TRBV6-3
clone_size: -
d_call: -
j_call: TRBJ2-3
cdr3_nt: TGTGCCAGCAGCCGAGAGACAGGAGGGAGAGGGGATACGCAGTATTTT
cdr3_aa: CASSRETGGRGDTQYF

v_call: TRBV5-6
clone_size: -
d_call: -
j_call: TRBJ1-5
cdr3_nt: TGTGCCAGCAGCTTGGCCGAGGCGGGCGGCAGACAGCCCCAGCATTTT
cdr3_aa: CASSLAEAGGRQPQHF

v_call: TRBV18
clone_size: -
d_call: -
j_call: TRBJ2-7
cdr3_nt: TGTGCCAGCTCACCAAACGGACCGATTGCCTACGAGCAGTACTTC
cdr3_aa: CASSPNGPIAYEQYF

v_call: TRBV11-3
clone_size: -
d_call: TRBD1
j_call: TRBJ1-1
cdr3_nt: TGTGCCAGCAGCTTAGAACAGGGGGCTGAAGCTTTCTTT
cdr3_aa: CASSLEQGAEAFF

v_call: TRBV18
clone_size: -
d_call: -
j_call: TRBJ2-1
cdr3_nt: TGTGCCAGCTCAGTAACCTACAATGAGCAGTTCTTC
cdr3_aa: CASSVTYNEQFF

v_call: TRBV5-8
clone_size: -
d_call: -
j_call: TRBJ1-4
cdr3_nt: TGTGCCAGCAGCTTGGTCCCAGGGTCGGGAGGAAGTGAAAAACTGTTTTTT
cdr3_aa: CASSLVPGSGGSEKLFF